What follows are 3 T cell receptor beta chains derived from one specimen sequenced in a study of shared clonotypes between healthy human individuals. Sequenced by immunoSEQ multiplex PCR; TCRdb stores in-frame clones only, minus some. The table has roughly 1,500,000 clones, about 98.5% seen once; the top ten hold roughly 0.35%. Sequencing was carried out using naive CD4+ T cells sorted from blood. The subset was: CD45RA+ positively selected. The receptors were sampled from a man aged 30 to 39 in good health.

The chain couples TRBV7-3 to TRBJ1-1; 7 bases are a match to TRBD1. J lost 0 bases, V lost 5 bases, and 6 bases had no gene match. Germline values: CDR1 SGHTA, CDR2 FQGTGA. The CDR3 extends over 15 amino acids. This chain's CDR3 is CASSLTGTVNTEAFF. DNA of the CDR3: TGTGCCAGCAGCCTTACCGGGACAGTGAACACTGAAGCTTTCTTT.

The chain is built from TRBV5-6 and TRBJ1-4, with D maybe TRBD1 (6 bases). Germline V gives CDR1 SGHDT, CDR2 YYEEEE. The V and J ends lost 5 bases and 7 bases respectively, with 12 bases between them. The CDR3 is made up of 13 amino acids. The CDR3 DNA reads TGTGCCAGCAGGGCAGGGGTCCGTGAAAAACTGTTTTTT. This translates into CASRAGVREKLFF.

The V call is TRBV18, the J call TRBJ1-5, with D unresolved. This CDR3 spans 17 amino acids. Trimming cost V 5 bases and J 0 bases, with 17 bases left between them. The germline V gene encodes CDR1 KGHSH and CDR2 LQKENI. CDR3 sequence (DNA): TGTGCCAGCTCATCCCTAGCGGGAGCAGATAGCAATCAGCCCCAGCATTTT. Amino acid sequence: CASSSLAGADSNQPQHF.